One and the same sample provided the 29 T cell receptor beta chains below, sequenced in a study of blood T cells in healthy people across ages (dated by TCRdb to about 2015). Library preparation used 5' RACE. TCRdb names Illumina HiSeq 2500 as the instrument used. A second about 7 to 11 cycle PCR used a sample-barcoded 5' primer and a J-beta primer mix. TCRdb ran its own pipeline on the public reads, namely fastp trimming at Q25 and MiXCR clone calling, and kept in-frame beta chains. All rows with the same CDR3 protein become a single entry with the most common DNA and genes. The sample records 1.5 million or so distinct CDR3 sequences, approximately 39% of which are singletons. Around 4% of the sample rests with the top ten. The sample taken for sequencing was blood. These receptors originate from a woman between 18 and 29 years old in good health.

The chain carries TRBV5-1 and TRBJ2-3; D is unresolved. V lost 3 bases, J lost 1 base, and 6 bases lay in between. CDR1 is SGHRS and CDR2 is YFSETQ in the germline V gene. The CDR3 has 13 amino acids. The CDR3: CASSWPGTDTQYF. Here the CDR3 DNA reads TGCGCCAGCAGCTGGCCGGGCACAGATACGCAGTATTTT.

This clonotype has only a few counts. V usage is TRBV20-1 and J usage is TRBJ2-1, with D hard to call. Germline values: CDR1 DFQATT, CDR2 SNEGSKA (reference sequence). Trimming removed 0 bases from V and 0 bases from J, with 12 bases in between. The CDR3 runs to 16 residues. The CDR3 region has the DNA TGCAGTGCTAGAGAGGTAGGCTCGAGCTCCTACAATGAGCAGTTCTTC. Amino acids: CSAREVGSSSYNEQFF.

The DNA of the CDR3 is TGTGCCAGCACGCGGGGTCCTTCAGAGACCCAGTACTTC. This translates into CASTRGPSETQYF. V and J are TRBV4-2 and TRBJ2-5, with D maybe TRBD2 (6 bases). V was clipped by 7 bases and J by 4 bases, with 13 bases between them. Germline V gene sequence: CDR1 LGHNA, CDR2 YNFKEQ. The CDR3 runs to 13 residues.

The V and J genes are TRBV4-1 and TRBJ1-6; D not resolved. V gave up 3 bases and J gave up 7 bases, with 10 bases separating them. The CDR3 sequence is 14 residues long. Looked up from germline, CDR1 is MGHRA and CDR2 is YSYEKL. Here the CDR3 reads CASSQYWTNSPLHF. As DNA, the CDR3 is TGCGCCAGCAGCCAGTATTGGACCAATTCACCCCTCCACTTT.

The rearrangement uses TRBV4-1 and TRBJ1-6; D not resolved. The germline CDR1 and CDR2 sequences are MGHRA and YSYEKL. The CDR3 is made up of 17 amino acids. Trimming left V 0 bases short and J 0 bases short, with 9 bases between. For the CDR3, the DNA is TGCGCCAGCAGCCAAGAACCGGGGAGCTCCTATAATTCACCCCTCCACTTT. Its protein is CASSQEPGSSYNSPLHF.

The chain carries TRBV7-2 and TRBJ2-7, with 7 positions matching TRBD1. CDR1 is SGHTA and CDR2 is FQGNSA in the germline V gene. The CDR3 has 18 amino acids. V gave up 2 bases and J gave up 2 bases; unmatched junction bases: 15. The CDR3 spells CASSLQRVQGRFAYEQYF. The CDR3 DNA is TGTGCCAGCAGCTTACAGAGAGTACAGGGGAGATTTGCCTACGAGCAGTACTTC.

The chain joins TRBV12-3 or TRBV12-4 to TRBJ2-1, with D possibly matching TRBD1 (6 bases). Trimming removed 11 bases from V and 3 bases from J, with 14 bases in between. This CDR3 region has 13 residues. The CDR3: CAGTHRVYNEQFF. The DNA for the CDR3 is TGTGCCGGCACCCACAGGGTCTACAATGAGCAGTTCTTC.

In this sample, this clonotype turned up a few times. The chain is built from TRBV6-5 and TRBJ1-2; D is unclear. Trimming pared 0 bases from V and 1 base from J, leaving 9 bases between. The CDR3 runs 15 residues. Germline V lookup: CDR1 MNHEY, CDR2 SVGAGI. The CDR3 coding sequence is TGTGCCAGCAGTTACTCCTCAGGCAGTAACTATGGCTACACCTTC. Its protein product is CASSYSSGSNYGYTF.

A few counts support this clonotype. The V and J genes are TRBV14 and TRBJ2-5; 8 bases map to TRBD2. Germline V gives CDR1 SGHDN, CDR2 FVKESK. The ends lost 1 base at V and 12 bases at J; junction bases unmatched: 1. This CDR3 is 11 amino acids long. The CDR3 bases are TGTGCCAGCAGCCAAGGGGGACTAGAGTACTTC. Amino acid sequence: CASSQGGLEYF.

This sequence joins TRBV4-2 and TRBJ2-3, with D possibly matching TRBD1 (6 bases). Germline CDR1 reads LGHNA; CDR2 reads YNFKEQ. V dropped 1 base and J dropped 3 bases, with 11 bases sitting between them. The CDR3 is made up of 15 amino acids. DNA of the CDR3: TGTGCCAGCAGCCAAGGAACAGGGCGTACAGATACGCAGTATTTT. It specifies CASSQGTGRTDTQYF.

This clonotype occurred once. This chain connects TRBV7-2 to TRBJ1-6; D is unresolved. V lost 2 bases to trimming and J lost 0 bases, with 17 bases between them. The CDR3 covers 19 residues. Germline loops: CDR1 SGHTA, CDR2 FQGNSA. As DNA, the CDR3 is TGTGCCAGCAGCTTACGTGGGGTAGCCCTCAGCTCCTATAATTCACCCCTCCACTTT. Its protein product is CASSLRGVALSSYNSPLHF.

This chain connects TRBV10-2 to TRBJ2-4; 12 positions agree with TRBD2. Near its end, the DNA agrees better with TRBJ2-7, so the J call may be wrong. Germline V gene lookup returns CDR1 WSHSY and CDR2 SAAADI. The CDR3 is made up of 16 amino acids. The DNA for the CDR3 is TGCGCCAGCGCCTTACTAGCGGGGGGCTTCCACTACGAGCAGTACTTC. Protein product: CASALLAGGFHYEQYF.

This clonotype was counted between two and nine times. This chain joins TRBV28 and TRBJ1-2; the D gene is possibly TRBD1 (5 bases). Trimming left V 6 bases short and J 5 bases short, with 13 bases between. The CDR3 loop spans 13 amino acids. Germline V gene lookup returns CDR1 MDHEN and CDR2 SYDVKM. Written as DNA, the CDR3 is TGTGCCAGCAGCCAAGGACATGGGTATGGCTACACCTTC. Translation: CASSQGHGYGYTF.

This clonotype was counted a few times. Here the CDR3 DNA reads TGTGCCAGCAGCTTCGCGGGGGGGGTAGATACGCAGTATTTT. The encoded protein is CASSFAGGVDTQYF. V usage is TRBV9 and J usage is TRBJ2-3; 9 nucleotides match TRBD2. The ends lost 4 bases at V and 5 bases at J; junction bases unmatched: 5. Germline CDR1 is SGDLS and CDR2 is YYNGEE. CDR3 length: 14 residues.

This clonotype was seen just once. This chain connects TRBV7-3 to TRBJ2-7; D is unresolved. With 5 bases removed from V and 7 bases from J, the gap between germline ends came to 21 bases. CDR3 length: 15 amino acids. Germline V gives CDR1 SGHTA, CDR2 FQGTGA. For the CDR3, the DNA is TGTGCCAGCAGCCCCCTAGGATCGTCCTACAATGAGCAGTACTTC. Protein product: CASSPLGSSYNEQYF.

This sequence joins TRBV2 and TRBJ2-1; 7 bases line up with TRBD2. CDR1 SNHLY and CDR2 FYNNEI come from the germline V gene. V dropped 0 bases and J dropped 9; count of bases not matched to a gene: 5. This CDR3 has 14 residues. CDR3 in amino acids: CASSEAGGRSEQFF. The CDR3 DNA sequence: TGTGCCAGCAGTGAAGCGGGAGGGAGGAGTGAGCAGTTCTTC. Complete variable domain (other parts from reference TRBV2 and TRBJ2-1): EPEVTQTPSHQVTQMGQEVILRCVPISNHLYFYWYRQILGQKVEFLVSFYNNEISEKSEIFDDQFSVERPDGSNFTLKIRSTKLEDSAMYFCASSEAGGRSEQFFGPGTRLTVL.

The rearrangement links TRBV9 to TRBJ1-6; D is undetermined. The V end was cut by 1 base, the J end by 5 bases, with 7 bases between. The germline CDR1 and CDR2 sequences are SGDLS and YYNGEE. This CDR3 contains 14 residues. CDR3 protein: CASSVMVDNSPLHF. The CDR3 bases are TGTGCCAGCAGCGTAATGGTGGATAATTCACCCCTCCACTTT.

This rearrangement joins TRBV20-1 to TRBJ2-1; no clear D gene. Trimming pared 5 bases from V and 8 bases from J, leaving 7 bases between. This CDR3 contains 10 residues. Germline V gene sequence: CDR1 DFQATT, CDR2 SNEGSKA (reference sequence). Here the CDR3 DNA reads TGCAGTGCTTCCCAGGATGAGCAGTTCTTC. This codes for CSASQDEQFF.

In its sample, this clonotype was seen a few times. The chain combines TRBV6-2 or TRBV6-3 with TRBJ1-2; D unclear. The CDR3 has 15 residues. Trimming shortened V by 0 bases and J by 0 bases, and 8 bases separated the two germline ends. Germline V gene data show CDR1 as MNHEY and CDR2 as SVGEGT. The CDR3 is CASSYSTSTNYGYTF. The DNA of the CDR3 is TGTGCCAGCAGTTACTCGACAAGTACTAACTATGGCTACACCTTC.

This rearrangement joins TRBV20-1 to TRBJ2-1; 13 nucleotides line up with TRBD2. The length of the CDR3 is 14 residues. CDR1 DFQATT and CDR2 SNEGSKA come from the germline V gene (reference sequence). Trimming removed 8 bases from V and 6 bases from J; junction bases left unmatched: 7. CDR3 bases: TGCAGTTACTCAAGGACTAGCGGGGGCAATGAGCAGTTCTTC. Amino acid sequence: CSYSRTSGGNEQFF.

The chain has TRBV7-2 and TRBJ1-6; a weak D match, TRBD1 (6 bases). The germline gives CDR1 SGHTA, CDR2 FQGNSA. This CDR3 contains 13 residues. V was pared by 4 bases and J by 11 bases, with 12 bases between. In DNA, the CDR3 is TGTGCCAGCAGCTCTCGACAGGCCGCACCCCTCCACTTT. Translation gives CASSSRQAAPLHF.

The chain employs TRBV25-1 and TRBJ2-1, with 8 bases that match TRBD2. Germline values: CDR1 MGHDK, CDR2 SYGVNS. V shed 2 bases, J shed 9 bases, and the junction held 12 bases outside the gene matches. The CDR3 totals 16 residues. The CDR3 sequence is CASSEPIAGSRTEQFF. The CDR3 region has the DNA TGTGCCAGCAGTGAACCAATAGCGGGGTCCCGCACTGAGCAGTTCTTC.

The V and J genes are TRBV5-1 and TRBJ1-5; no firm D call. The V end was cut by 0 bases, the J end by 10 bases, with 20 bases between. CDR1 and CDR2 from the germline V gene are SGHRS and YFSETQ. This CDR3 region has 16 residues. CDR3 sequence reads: CASSLGVDFPFSPQHF. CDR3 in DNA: TGCGCCAGCAGCTTGGGTGTGGACTTCCCTTTCTCTCCCCAGCATTTT. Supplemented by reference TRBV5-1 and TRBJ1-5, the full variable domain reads KAGVTQTPRYLIKTRGQQVTLSCSPISGHRSVSWYQQTPGQGLQFLFEYFSETQRNKGNFPGRFSGRQFSNSRSEMNVSTLELGDSALYLCASSLGVDFPFSPQHFGDGTRLSIL.

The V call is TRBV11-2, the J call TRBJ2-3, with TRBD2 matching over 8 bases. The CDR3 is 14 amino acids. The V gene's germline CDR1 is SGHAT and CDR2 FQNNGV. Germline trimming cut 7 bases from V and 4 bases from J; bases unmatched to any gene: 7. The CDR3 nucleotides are TGTGCCAGCAACGCGGGGGGCGGGGCAGATACGCAGTATTTT. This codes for CASNAGGGADTQYF.

The CDR3 DNA follows: TGTGCCAGCAGTCGACCCTCGGACAGGGTCTATGGCTACACCTTC. Translated: CASSRPSDRVYGYTF. The chain is built from TRBV28 and TRBJ1-2, with TRBD1 matching over 8 bases. V trimming: 5 bases; J trimming: 4 bases; junction bases outside the gene matches: 9. Germline assignment: CDR1 MDHEN and CDR2 SYDVKM. The CDR3 is 15 residues long.

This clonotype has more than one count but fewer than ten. Here the CDR3 DNA reads TGTGCCAGTACAGGGGGCGACCTGCGAAATGAGCAGTTCTTC. It encodes CASTGGDLRNEQFF. The rearrangement joins TRBV9 to TRBJ2-1, with 9 bases identical to TRBD1. V was clipped by 8 bases and J by 7 bases; unmatched bases: 10. In germline, CDR1 is SGDLS, CDR2 YYNGEE. CDR3 length: 14 residues.

For the CDR3, the DNA is TGTGCCAGCAGCTTAGCGCTTGAGGGCTATGGCTACACCTTC. It encodes CASSLALEGYGYTF. The chain employs TRBV7-9 and TRBJ1-2; no clear D. The length of the CDR3 is 14 residues. Per the germline V gene, CDR1 is SEHNR and CDR2 is FQNEAQ (reference sequence). With 0 bases removed from V and 4 bases from J, the gap between germline ends came to 9 bases. Together with reference TRBV7-9 and TRBJ1-2, the CDR3 gives the full variable domain: DTGVSQNPRHKITKRGQNVTFRCDPISEHNRLYWYRQTLGQGPEFLTYFQNEAQLEKSRLLSDRFSAERPKGSFSTLEIQRTEQGDSAMYLCASSLALEGYGYTFGSGTRLTVV.

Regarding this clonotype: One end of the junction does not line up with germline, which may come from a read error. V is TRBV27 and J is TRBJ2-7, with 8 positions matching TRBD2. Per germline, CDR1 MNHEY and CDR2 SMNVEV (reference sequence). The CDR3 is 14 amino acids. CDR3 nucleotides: TGTGCCTGCAGAAGAGCGGGAGCCGCCTACGAGCAGTACTTC. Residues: CACRRAGAAYEQYF.

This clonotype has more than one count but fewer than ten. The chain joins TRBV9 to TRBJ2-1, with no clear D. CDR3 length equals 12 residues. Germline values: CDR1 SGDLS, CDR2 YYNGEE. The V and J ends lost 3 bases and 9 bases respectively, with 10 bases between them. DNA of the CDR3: TGTGCCAGCAGCGCAACGCTGGGTGAGCAGTTCTTC. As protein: CASSATLGEQFF. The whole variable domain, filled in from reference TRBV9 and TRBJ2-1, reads DSGVTQTPKHLITATGQRVTLRCSPRSGDLSVYWYQQSLDQGLQFLIQYYNGEERAKGNILERFSAQQFPDLHSELNLSSLELGDSALYFCASSATLGEQFFGPGTRLTVL.